There are a few counts of the clone carrying this TCR beta chain. This entry is derived from a study of T-cell memory formation after mild COVID-19. TCRdb reanalysed the 5' RACE reads using MiXCR and keeps one entry per CDR3 protein. This sample yields roughly 62,000 distinct CDR3 sequences, of which 9% to 9.5% are seen a single time; approximately 1.1% belongs to the top ten. Germline V CDR1 and CDR2: DFQATT, SNEGSKA (reference sequence). The CDR3 length is 13 residues. Trimming took 3 bases from V and 3 from J, leaving 12 bases between them. Sequenced sample: PBMCs or a T cell subset sorted from them (not recorded which). The sequence derives from a man younger than 35 who had mild COVID-19 (a few samples of this study predate the infection). Cell type and time point are not known. This chain joins TRBV20-1 and TRBJ2-7; no reliable D call. CDR3 nucleotides: TGCAGTGCTAGGTCCTATTCGGGCTACGAGCAGTACTTC. Translating gives CSARSYSGYEQYF.